Below are 12 T cell receptor beta chains sequenced from a single sample in a study of T cells in women clearing cervical HPV infection. Measured with immunoSEQ multiplex PCR; TCRdb has only the in-frame clones, and not every one. The sample shows roughly 30,000 clones, and approximately 3% sits with its ten largest clones. The specimen sequenced was blood buffy coat. Source of these receptors: a woman aged 18 to 75 with a cervical HPV16 infection that either progressed to CIN3+ or cleared (not recorded which).

About this clone itself: The read comes to an end 3 residues before the CDR3 does, leaving the germline J gene to fill in the end. The chain links TRBV20-1 to TRBJ2-2; 7 bases map to TRBD1. The CDR3 runs 13 residues. Germline CDR1 reads DFQATT; CDR2 reads SNEGSKA (reference sequence). V shed 5 bases, J shed 7 bases, and the junction held 7 bases outside the gene matches. CDR3 loop: CSAPNRGIGELFF. The CDR3 DNA, read in part, is TGCAGTGCTCCAAACAGGGGCATCGGGGAG.

To note about this clone: The read terminates 3 residues ahead of where the CDR3 ends, so the germline J gene completes it. The rearrangement joins TRBV11-2 to TRBJ2-7, with a weak D call TRBD1 (6 bases). Looked up from germline, CDR1 is SGHAT and CDR2 is FQNNGV. Trimming took off 3 bases at V and 3 bases at J, with 12 bases between the two ends. The CDR3 runs to 14 residues. The CDR3 spells CASSFFTGFYEQYF. CDR3 bases read: TGTGCCAGCAGCTTTTTTACAGGGTTCTACGAG.

To note about this clone: The read halts 3 residues ahead of the CDR3 end, with the missing end drawn from the germline J gene. The V and J genes are TRBV5-1 and TRBJ2-5, with TRBD1 identical over 10 bases. V shed 0 bases, J shed 6 bases, and the junction held 2 bases outside the gene matches. Germline CDR1 and CDR2: SGHRS and YFSETQ. CDR3 size: 14 residues. The CDR3 reads CASSLGTGGQTQYF. The part of the CDR3 DNA that was read is TGCGCCAGCAGCTTGGGGACAGGGGGACAGACC.

Comment on this clone: The CDR3 end falls 3 residues outside the read, so it is completed with the germline J gene. This sequence joins TRBV5-6 and TRBJ2-5; 7 bases line up with TRBD1. CDR1 is SGHDT and CDR2 is YYEEEE in the germline V gene. CDR3 length: 14 amino acids. The V and J ends lost 2 bases and 4 bases, in that order; junction bases with no gene match: 5. CDR3 amino acids: CASSLAGQAETQYF. The part of the CDR3 DNA that was read is TGTGCCAGCAGCTTAGCCGGACAGGCAGAGACC.

Comments on this clone: The CDR3 end falls 3 residues outside the read, so it is completed with the germline J gene. This chain links TRBV7-9 with TRBJ2-3; TRBD2 agrees at 8 bases. The CDR3 has 15 residues. Germline V CDR1 and CDR2: SEHNR, FQNEAQ (reference sequence). CDR3 in amino acids: CASTPGGSWRETQYF. The CDR3 bases that were read are TGTGCCAGCACCCCGGGGGGGTCCTGGCGAGAGACG.

In regard to this clone: The read finishes 3 residues shy of the CDR3 end, and the germline J gene is used to complete it. The chain employs TRBV11-2 and TRBJ2-3; 10 positions match TRBD1. The CDR3 is 15 residues long. In germline, CDR1 is SGHAT, CDR2 FQNNGV. The chain's CDR3 is CASSLTGQGNQPQYF. The part of the CDR3 DNA that was read is TGTGCCAGCAGCCTTACGGGACAGGGGAATCAGCCG.

On this clone: The read stops 3 residues short of the end of the CDR3; the missing end is completed from the germline J gene. This sequence joins TRBV7-2 and TRBJ1-2, with 10 bases fitting TRBD1. This CDR3 has 15 residues. Germline V gene sequence: CDR1 SGHTA, CDR2 FQGNSA. CDR3 amino acids: CASSSPDRGSYDYTF. The sequenced part of the CDR3 DNA is TGTGCCAGCAGCTCCCCGGACAGGGGGTCCTACGAC.

Worth noting for this clone: The sequence runs out 3 residues before the end of the CDR3; the remainder is reconstructed from the germline J gene. This specimen includes other DNA sequences encoding the same CDR3. The chain links TRBV5-1 to TRBJ1-3, with TRBD1 identical over 7 bases. The V and J ends lost 4 bases and 8 bases, in that order; junction bases with no gene match: 12. Germline CDR1 reads SGHRS; CDR2 reads YFSETQ. This CDR3 contains 15 residues. CDR3: CASSQGQPSRDTIYF. Partial CDR3 DNA: TGCGCCAGCAGCCAGGGACAGCCTTCACGGGACACC.

Regarding this clone: Sequencing ends 3 residues short of the CDR3 end; the germline J gene provides the rest. This chain links TRBV19 with TRBJ2-2; D remains unclear. The CDR3 runs 11 residues. Trimming cost V 6 bases and J 5 bases, with 4 bases left between them. Germline lookup yields CDR1 LNHDA and CDR2 SQIVND (reference sequence). Incomplete CDR3 DNA: TGTGCCAGTAGCCAAACCGGGGAG. Its translation is CASSQTGE. The CDR3 reads in full as CASSQTGELFF.

The covered CDR3 bases are TGTGCCAGCAGCCGAGAACTTATGACAGAGAAAGGCCCCTACGAG. This sequence encodes CASSRELMTEKGPYE. The CDR3 in full is CASSRELMTEKGPYEQYF. This chain links TRBV4-2 with TRBJ2-7, with a tentative D call TRBD1 (5 bases). The CDR3 is cut off 3 residues early in the read; its end comes from the germline J gene. Trimming left V 4 bases short and J 2 bases short, with 24 bases between. The CDR3 contains 18 residues. Germline V CDR1 and CDR2: LGHNA, YNFKEQ.

On this clone: Read sequence stops 3 residues before the CDR3 end, and the germline J gene provides the missing end. This chain connects TRBV13 to TRBJ2-5; 8 nucleotides match TRBD1. Per the germline V gene, CDR1 is PRHDT and CDR2 is FYEKMQ (reference sequence). Trimming at V came to 5 bases and at J to 5 bases, leaving 4 bases not matched to a gene. This CDR3 contains 13 residues. The covered CDR3 bases are TGTGCCAGCAGCATTACAGGGGGTGAGACC. Translated, it gives CASSITGGET. The full CDR3 protein reads CASSITGGETQYF.

As for this clone: The sequence runs out 3 residues before the end of the CDR3; the remainder is reconstructed from the germline J gene. This chain uses TRBV5-1 with TRBJ2-7; TRBD2 matches at 15 bases. The germline V gene has CDR1 SGHRS and CDR2 YFSETQ. This CDR3 is built from 17 residues. The V and J ends lost 4 bases and 1 base, in that order; junction bases with no gene match: 6. The sequenced part of the CDR3 DNA is TGCGCCAGCAGCCCCGGGACTAGCGGGGGGACATCCTACGAG. This codes for CASSPGTSGGTSYE. The whole CDR3 sequence is CASSPGTSGGTSYEQYF.